Following are 13 T cell receptor beta chains from one sample sequenced in a study of cytomegalovirus exposure and HLA in healthy donors. Both 60 Vbeta primers and 13 Jbeta primers went into the PCR. Clones were sequenced by immunoSEQ multiplex PCR, and TCRdb holds only the in-frame ones, with some missing. The profile shows tens of thousands of clones, 75% to 85% of them singletons. Sequencing input: PBMCs. The receptor set was obtained from a man between 65 and 85 years old in good health and CMV-seropositive.

This chain joins TRBV5-1 and TRBJ2-1, with a tentative D call TRBD1 (5 bases). V was pared by 0 bases and J by 6 bases, with 10 bases between. CDR1 and CDR2 from the germline V gene are SGHRS and YFSETQ. The CDR3 is made up of 14 amino acids. The CDR3 DNA is TGCGCCAGCAGCTTGGACAGGATGCCCAATGAGCAGTTCTTC. It yields the protein CASSLDRMPNEQFF. The whole variable domain, filled in from reference TRBV5-1 and TRBJ2-1, reads KAGVTQTPRYLIKTRGQQVTLSCSPISGHRSVSWYQQTPGQGLQFLFEYFSETQRNKGNFPGRFSGRQFSNSRSEMNVSTLELGDSALYLCASSLDRMPNEQFFGPGTRLTVL.

Only a few counts were recorded for this clone. The chain employs TRBV28 and TRBJ2-5, with D perhaps matching TRBD2 (6 bases). V dropped 6 bases and J dropped 9 bases, with 17 bases sitting between them. Germline lookup yields CDR1 MDHEN and CDR2 SYDVKM. The CDR3 runs to 13 residues. CDR3: CASSGGLYEPQYF. DNA for the CDR3: TGTGCCAGCAGCGGGGGACTGTACGAACCCCAGTACTTC. The variable domain in full, with the rest retrieved from reference TRBV28 and TRBJ2-5, is DVKVTQSSRYLVKRTGEKVFLECVQDMDHENMFWYRQDPGLGLRLIYFSYDVKMKEKGDIPEGYSVSREKKERFSLILESASTNQTSMYLCASSGGLYEPQYFGPGTRLLVL.

The J gene is TRBJ2-3, the V gene TRBV9, with 9 bases lining up with TRBD2. The CDR3 totals 17 residues. V lost 3 bases to trimming and J lost 5 bases; unmatched junction nucleotides: 13. CDR1 is SGDLS, CDR2 YYNGEE, per germline. CDR3 nucleotide sequence: TGTGCCAGCAGCGCCCAGTCCGGCGGGGGGGCCTTAGATACGCAGTATTTT. Translated: CASSAQSGGGALDTQYF. The full variable domain, in which reference TRBV9 and TRBJ2-3 provide the parts outside the CDR3, is DSGVTQTPKHLITATGQRVTLRCSPRSGDLSVYWYQQSLDQGLQFLIQYYNGEERAKGNILERFSAQQFPDLHSELNLSSLELGDSALYFCASSAQSGGGALDTQYFGPGTRLTVL.

V and J are TRBV14 and TRBJ2-7, with 8 bases matching TRBD1. Germline loops: CDR1 SGHDN, CDR2 FVKESK. The CDR3 totals 16 residues. The V and J ends lost 4 bases and 5 bases, in that order; junction bases with no gene match: 13. CDR3 coding DNA: TGTGCCAGCAGCCCGATCGAGGAGGACAGGGTCAACGAGCAGTACTTC. This codes for CASSPIEEDRVNEQYF. Looking up the rest from reference TRBV14 and TRBJ2-7 gives the full variable domain: EAGVTQFPSHSVIEKGQTVTLRCDPISGHDNLYWYRRVMGKEIKFLLHFVKESKQDESGMPNNRFLAERTGGTYSTLKVQPAELEDSGVYFCASSPIEEDRVNEQYFGPGTRLTVT.

The rearrangement joins TRBV11-2 to TRBJ2-3; the D gene is possibly TRBD2 (7 bases). V was cut by 4 bases and J by 2 bases, with 13 bases left in between. This CDR3 has 15 residues. Per germline, CDR1 SGHAT and CDR2 FQNNGV. The CDR3 loop is CASSWGGSFTDTQYF. CDR3 nucleotides: TGTGCCAGCAGCTGGGGGGGCTCATTCACAGATACGCAGTATTTT.

V is TRBV7-2 and J is TRBJ2-3; 10 bases agree with TRBD1. Looked up from germline, CDR1 is SGHTA and CDR2 is FQGNSA. CDR3 length: 14 amino acids. The V segment lost 5 bases and the J segment 5 bases; nucleotides outside the gene matches: 4. Here the CDR3 DNA reads TGTGCCAGCAGCCCCTGGGACAGGGGAGATACGCAGTATTTT. It is translated as CASSPWDRGDTQYF.

The chain couples TRBV4-1 to TRBJ1-5, with 9 bases matching TRBD1. The CDR3 is 15 residues long. Unmatched junction bases numbered 5, after V lost 2 bases and J lost 6 bases. The V gene's germline CDR1 is MGHRA and CDR2 YSYEKL. The chain's CDR3 is CASSQSDRGIQPQHF. The CDR3 DNA reads as TGCGCCAGCAGCCAATCTGACAGGGGGATTCAGCCCCAGCATTTT.

The V and J genes are TRBV28 and TRBJ2-7; TRBD2 aligns across 7 bases. The CDR3 length is 14 residues. CDR1 and CDR2 (germline): MDHEN, SYDVKM. The junction had 10 bases not matched to a gene; V was cut back by 8 bases and J by 3 bases. Here the CDR3 reads CASYSGTTLYEQYF. The CDR3 DNA reads as TGTGCCAGCTACTCGGGGACTACGCTCTACGAGCAGTACTTC.

The chain recombines TRBV5-1 with TRBJ1-2; D perhaps matches TRBD1 (6 bases). CDR3 size: 17 residues. Germline V gene lookup returns CDR1 SGHRS and CDR2 YFSETQ. Trimming removed 4 bases from V and 0 bases from J, with 19 bases in between. The CDR3 reads CASSPDSTGGSNYGYTF. The CDR3 coding sequence is TGCGCCAGCAGCCCCGACTCAACGGGGGGCTCTAACTATGGCTACACCTTC.

This chain uses TRBV5-4 with TRBJ2-3; 10 bases match TRBD2. The V segment lost 2 bases and the J segment 0 bases; nucleotides outside the gene matches: 3. Germline lookup yields CDR1 SGHNT and CDR2 YYREEE (reference sequence). The CDR3 spans 16 residues. The CDR3 loop reads CASSLGLADSTDTQYF. CDR3 sequence (DNA): TGTGCCAGCAGCTTAGGACTAGCGGATAGCACAGATACGCAGTATTTT.

The chain couples TRBV11-2 to TRBJ2-7, with 8 bases lining up with TRBD2. V shed 1 base, J shed 6 bases, and the junction held 2 bases outside the gene matches. The germline CDR1 and CDR2 sequences are SGHAT and FQNNGV. The CDR3 consists of 13 residues. The CDR3 nucleotides read TGTGCCAGCAGCTTAGTTGCGGGAGGCGAGCAGTACTTC. Translated, it gives CASSLVAGGEQYF.

The V gene is TRBV6-6, the J gene TRBJ1-5; 12 nucleotides align to TRBD1. This CDR3 region has 15 residues. Germline CDR1 MNHNY, CDR2 SVGAGI (reference sequence). Losses at the gene ends were 6 bases for V and 7 bases for J; bases not matched to a gene: 7. In DNA form, the CDR3 reads TGTGCCAGCAGACCTGGGACAGGGGGCGGCCAGCCCCAGCATTTT. It is translated as CASRPGTGGGQPQHF.

V and J are TRBV28 and TRBJ2-5, with 9 bases that match TRBD2. The CDR3 runs 15 residues. V lost 5 bases and J lost 5; bases outside the gene matches: 9. CDR1 and CDR2 from the germline V gene are MDHEN and SYDVKM. The CDR3 reads CASSPVAGVGETQYF. The CDR3 DNA is TGTGCCAGCAGTCCTGTAGCGGGAGTAGGTGAGACCCAGTACTTC.